One sample yielded the 12 T cell receptor beta chains listed below, sequenced in a study of T cell changes during pregnancy in multiple sclerosis. Measured with immunoSEQ multiplex PCR; TCRdb has only the in-frame clones, and not every one. The data contain around 110,000 clones, about 89% of them singletons. The sample in question was peripheral blood, obtained before pregnancy. These receptors all stem from a female donor with multiple sclerosis, enrolled in a pregnancy study.

V and J are TRBV7-6 and TRBJ2-1, with TRBD2 matching 8 bases. This CDR3 has 16 residues. With 1 base clipped from V and 3 bases from J, the junction kept 5 bases outside the gene matches. Per the germline V gene, CDR1 is SGHVS and CDR2 is FNYEAQ. CDR3 protein: CASSLDVLAVYNEQFF. CDR3 DNA: TGTGCCAGCAGCTTAGACGTACTAGCGGTCTACAATGAGCAGTTCTTC.

This sequence joins TRBV30 and TRBJ1-1, with D perhaps TRBD1 (6 bases). Germline V gives CDR1 GTSNPN, CDR2 SVGIG (reference sequence). The CDR3 contains 13 residues. V lost 2 bases to trimming and J lost 4 bases, with 11 bases between them. CDR3 DNA sequence: TGTGCCTGGAGTAGGGGGGGGCTCACTGAAGCTTTCTTT. It is translated as CAWSRGGLTEAFF.

The chain recombines TRBV5-4 with TRBJ1-1, with 7 nucleotides matching TRBD1. Trimming cost V 3 bases and J 0 bases; bases outside gene matches: 8. This CDR3 is 16 amino acids long. CDR1 and CDR2 (germline): SGHNT, YYREEE (reference sequence). The CDR3: CASSSEGQRMNTEAFF. In nucleotides, the CDR3 is TGTGCCAGCAGCTCGGAGGGACAGAGGATGAACACTGAAGCTTTCTTT.

This chain joins TRBV2 and TRBJ1-1; D might be TRBD1 (6 bases). This CDR3 contains 17 residues. Germline lookup yields CDR1 SNHLY and CDR2 FYNNEI. The ends were cut back, 3 bases at V and 6 bases at J, with 23 bases in the middle. The CDR3 DNA sequence: TGTGCCAGCAGTGAGGCAGGACAGTCTGAACTAACTGCTGAAGCTTTCTTT. This encodes CASSEAGQSELTAEAFF. Looking up the rest from reference TRBV2 and TRBJ1-1 gives the full variable domain: EPEVTQTPSHQVTQMGQEVILRCVPISNHLYFYWYRQILGQKVEFLVSFYNNEISEKSEIFDDQFSVERPDGSNFTLKIRSTKLEDSAMYFCASSEAGQSELTAEAFFGQGTRLTVV.

This clone was observed a few times. The V gene is TRBV13, the J gene TRBJ1-4; D unresolved. The germline V gene has CDR1 PRHDT and CDR2 FYEKMQ (reference sequence). This CDR3 region has 13 residues. V was trimmed by 2 bases and J by 2 bases, leaving 3 bases between them. The CDR3 region is CASSLSTNEKLFF. CDR3 bases: TGTGCCAGCAGCTTAAGCACTAATGAAAAACTGTTTTTT.

The chain links TRBV28 to TRBJ1-1, with D unresolved. Trimming pared 3 bases from V and 4 bases from J, leaving 9 bases between. CDR1 is MDHEN and CDR2 is SYDVKM in the germline V gene. This CDR3 contains 13 residues. The CDR3 loop is CASSLVSSTEAFF. In DNA, the CDR3 is TGTGCCAGCAGTTTGGTTAGCTCCACTGAAGCTTTCTTT.

The chain combines TRBV6-6 with TRBJ1-3; D is ambiguous. The germline V gene has CDR1 MNHNY and CDR2 SVGAGI (reference sequence). The CDR3 sequence is 13 residues long. Trimming left V 9 bases short and J 5 bases short, with 14 bases between. The DNA of the CDR3 is TGTGCCAGTTTGAAGGAGGGCAGAAACACCATATATTTT. Protein product: CASLKEGRNTIYF.

The chain joins TRBV10-3 to TRBJ2-2, with D tentatively TRBD1 (5 bases). The CDR3 runs to 14 residues. The V gene's germline CDR1 is ENHRY and CDR2 SYGVKD. Trimming shortened V by 10 bases and J by 4 bases, and 16 bases separated the two germline ends. The CDR3 sequence: CATEGVVGTGELFF. In nucleotides, the CDR3 is TGTGCCACCGAAGGGGTCGTTGGCACCGGGGAGCTGTTTTTT.

V and J are TRBV7-2 and TRBJ2-2; 11 bases are shared with TRBD2. The CDR3 consists of 17 residues. The ends lost 3 bases at V and 5 bases at J; junction bases unmatched: 8. Germline V gives CDR1 SGHTA, CDR2 FQGNSA. CDR3 nucleotides: TGTGCCAGCAGCTTCACTAGCGGGAGTTTGAGGACCGGGGAGCTGTTTTTT. It encodes CASSFTSGSLRTGELFF.

The chain uses TRBV13 and TRBJ1-2; D unclear. The germline V and J ends were trimmed by 10 bases and 4 bases, with 10 bases remaining between them. In germline, CDR1 is PRHDT, CDR2 FYEKMQ (reference sequence). The CDR3 extends over 11 amino acids. CDR3 amino acids: CATYDTYGYTF. The CDR3, as DNA: TGTGCCACCTATGATACCTATGGCTACACCTTC.

The chain recombines TRBV19 with TRBJ1-2, with a tentative D call TRBD1 (6 bases). The CDR3 is 12 amino acids. From germline, CDR1 is LNHDA and CDR2 SQIVND (reference sequence). Deletions cut 4 bases from V and 5 bases from J, with 8 bases between. CDR3 loop: CASSRDTYGYTF. The CDR3 coding sequence is TGTGCCAGTAGTAGGGACACTTATGGCTACACCTTC.

This chain connects TRBV6-5 to TRBJ1-1; a possible D gene is TRBD1 (6 bases). Germline-derived CDR1 and CDR2 are MNHEY and SVGAGI. The CDR3 extends over 13 amino acids. The V and J ends lost 6 bases and 1 base respectively, with 9 bases between them. The CDR3 sequence: CASSKTGNTEAFF. CDR3 nucleotide sequence: TGTGCCAGCAGCAAGACAGGGAACACTGAAGCTTTCTTT.